The entry below describes one TCR beta chain. Its target is unknown. The data were taken from a study of CD8 T cells in ankylosing spondylitis. Study results and limitations: A TCR beta motif of roughly 8 highly homologous variants appeared characteristic of ankylosing spondylitis blood.

The length of the CDR3 is 15 residues. Germline loops: CDR1 SGHRS, CDR2 YFSETQ. The V gene lost 2 bases and the J gene lost 3 bases, with 14 bases spanning the gap. Using quantitative 5'-RACE with molecular barcodes, the authors made TCR beta libraries. Via MiXCR, TCRdb re-called the 5' RACE reads, giving one row per CDR3 protein. The sample shows about 480,000 distinct CDR3 sequences, 15% to 20% of them seen only once. Sequencing was performed on blood, either unsorted or a sorted T cell fraction (not recorded which). The receptor's source is a male donor with ankylosing spondylitis. The V gene is TRBV5-1, the J gene TRBJ2-5, with D possibly TRBD2 on 6 matching bases. DNA for the CDR3: TGCGCCAGCAGCTTCGGGAGTAGTCAAAAAGAGACCCAGTACTTC. Its protein is CASSFGSSQKETQYF.